This T cell receptor (beta chain) was identified during a study of T cell repertoires in aging, cancer and after chemotherapy (dated by TCRdb to about 2019). Study-wide context: Donors spanned six age groups from 30 or younger to 70 or older, with at least three individuals per group. The study profiled peripheral blood TCR beta repertoires from healthy donors and cancer patients to examine immunoaging and T cell reconstitution after chemotherapy. The cohort comprised about 220 cancer patients, 94 with hematological and approximately 120 with solid cancers, plus 95 healthy donors as a reference group. In the hematological group, the paired samples taken before and after chemotherapy came from chronic lymphocytic leukemia patients given fludarabine- or bendamustine-based regimens. The full dataset contained around 10 million TCR reads. General findings and caveats noted by the study authors: Untreated patients with hematological or solid cancers showed significantly lower blood TCR diversity and higher clonality than age-matched healthy donors. The authors noted that the repertoire data do not allow conclusions about immunological memory after chemotherapy. An increase in median generation probability over the chemotherapy interval was observed in both cancer cohorts, suggesting that the repertoire was reconstituted through rebound thymic output. Lymphoid organ infiltration was present in hematological cancer patients, and this infiltration may itself impair thymic emigration or peripheral T cell expansion. In healthy donors, the decline in TCR diversity with age was mainly explained by loss of richness, whereas in cancer patients loss of evenness was also found to contribute.

Concerning this clonotype: No antigen is known for it. No qualities accompany the bases; no much larger clone lies one base away.

Multiplex touch-down PCR with a mixed TRB-A/B primer pool was used to amplify rearranged TRB sequences covering the V, D and J segments. Two consecutive PCR reactions with Phusion HS II polymerase added Illumina adapters and sample indices to the amplicons. After gel purification with the NucleoSpin Gel and PCR Clean-up kit, the amplicons were checked using Qubit and an Agilent 2100 Bioanalyzer. Sequencing of the libraries was done on an Illumina MiSeq with paired-end, single-indexed 600-cycle runs. In the authors' own workflow: TRB sequences were processed with MiXCR versions 2.12 and 3.0.5. A clone was defined as each unique CDR3 nucleotide sequence, and only productive sequences supported by at least two reads were kept. Repertoire metrics included Shannon diversity, evenness, clonality (one minus evenness), and alpha-parameterized diversity profiles from alpha 0 to 5. The IGoR algorithm was used to calculate generation probabilities for clones in the paired samples taken before and after chemotherapy. Using fastp at Q25 and MiXCR, TCRdb reprocessed the public reads and kept productive beta chains. One record per CDR3 amino acid sequence lists the most common genes and DNA. The V and J calls and clone size come from TCRdb's table, not from the authors' own analysis. The sample contains about 6,800 distinct CDR3 sequences, about 29% of them found a single time. 68% of the sample belongs to the ten largest clones.

TCR beta rearrangements were amplified from genomic DNA isolated from peripheral blood, not from sorted cells or RNA. Looking up the germline V gene (reference sequence) yields CDR1 LNHNV and CDR2 YYDKDF. The CDR3 covers 17 residues, taking in both the cysteine and the phenylalanine. This entry keeps only the CDR3 DNA: 51 bases, framed from base 1. From V the trimming removes 0 bases and from J it removes 4 bases, while the gene matches leave 5 bases of the junction unaccounted for. This receptor was identified in a human donor with a blood cancer. The donor label of this sample is uncertain. The rearranged chain carries TRBV15 and TRBJ2-2, and 10 junctional nucleotides match TRBD2. Sequenced input: blood. The base sequence is TGTGCCACCAGCAGAGATGCAGCGGGGGGGCGCACCGGGGAGCTGTTTTTT. The encoded protein is CATSRDAAGGRTGELFF.